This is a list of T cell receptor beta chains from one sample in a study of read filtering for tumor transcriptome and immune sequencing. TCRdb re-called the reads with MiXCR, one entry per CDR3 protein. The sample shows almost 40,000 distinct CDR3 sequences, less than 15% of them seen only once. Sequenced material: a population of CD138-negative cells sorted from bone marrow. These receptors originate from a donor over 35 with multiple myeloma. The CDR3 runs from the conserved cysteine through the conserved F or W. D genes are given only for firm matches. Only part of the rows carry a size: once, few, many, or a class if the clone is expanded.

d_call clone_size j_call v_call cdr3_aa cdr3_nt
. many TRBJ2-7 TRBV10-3 CAISVTGTYEQYF TGTGCCATCAGTGTCACAGGGACCTACGAGCAGTACTTC
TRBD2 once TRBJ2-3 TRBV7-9 CASSIGLAVGVPADTQYF TGTGCCAGCAGCATCGGACTAGCGGTGGGTGTTCCGGCAGATACGCAGTATTTT
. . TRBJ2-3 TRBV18 CASSPITQDTQYF TGTGCCAGCTCACCAATCACCCAAGATACGCAGTATTTT
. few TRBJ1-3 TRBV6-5 CASTLGTDSGNTIYF TGTGCCAGCACTCTCGGGACGGACTCTGGAAACACCATATATTTT
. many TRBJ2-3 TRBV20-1 CSATEDTQYF TGCAGTGCTACAGAGGATACGCAGTATTTT
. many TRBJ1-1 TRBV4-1 CASSQDRAWTEAFF TGCGCCAGCAGCCAAGATAGAGCCTGGACTGAAGCTTTCTTT
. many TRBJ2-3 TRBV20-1 CSARARYGADTQYF TGCAGTGCTAGGGCCCGCTATGGTGCAGATACGCAGTATTTT
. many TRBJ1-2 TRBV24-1 CATITGSNYGYTF TGTGCCACCATTACAGGGTCTAACTATGGCTACACCTTC
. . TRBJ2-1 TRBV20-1 CSARDELTYQAYNEQFF TGCAGTGCTAGAGATGAGTTGACTTACCAAGCCTACAATGAGCAGTTCTTC
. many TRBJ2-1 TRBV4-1 CASSQRTGRSRDEQFF TGCGCCAGCAGCCAACGGACGGGGCGGTCTAGGGATGAGCAGTTCTTC
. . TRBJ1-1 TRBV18 CASSPPGVDISKAFF TGTGCCAGCTCACCACCTGGAGTGGACATTTCGAAAGCTTTCTTT
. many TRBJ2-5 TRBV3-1 CASSQDGGETQYF TGTGCCAGCAGCCAAGATGGGGGCGAGACCCAGTACTTC
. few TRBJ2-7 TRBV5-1 CASSDTGITYEQYF TGCGCCAGCAGCGACACCGGGATTACATACGAGCAGTACTTC
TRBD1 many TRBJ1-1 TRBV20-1 CSADTGDRKAFF TGCAGTGCGGATACAGGGGATCGGAAAGCTTTCTTT
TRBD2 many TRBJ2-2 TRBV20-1 CSASGTSGGAGELFF TGCAGTGCCTCCGGGACTAGCGGGGGGGCCGGGGAGCTGTTTTTT
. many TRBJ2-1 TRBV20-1 CSARVEPGTTWFF TGCAGTGCTAGAGTCGAACCCGGGACCACCTGGTTCTTC
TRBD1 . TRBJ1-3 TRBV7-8 CASSPGTGPSGNTIYF TGTGCCAGCAGCCCCGGGACAGGCCCCTCTGGAAACACCATATATTTT
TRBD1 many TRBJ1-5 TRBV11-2 CASSLGGQGNQPQHF TGTGCCAGCAGCTTAGGGGGACAGGGGAATCAGCCCCAGCATTTT
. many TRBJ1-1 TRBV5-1 CASSLGGARSAEAFF TGCGCCAGCAGCTTGGGGGGGGCACGGTCGGCTGAAGCTTTCTTT
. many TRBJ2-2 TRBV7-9 CASSLVGGGELFF TGTGCCAGCAGCTTAGTTGGCGGCGGGGAGCTGTTTTTT
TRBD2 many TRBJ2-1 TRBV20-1 CSARDWTSGGTSSYNEQFF TGCAGTGCTAGAGACTGGACTAGCGGGGGGACCAGCTCCTACAATGAGCAGTTCTTC
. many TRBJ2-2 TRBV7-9 CASSPQPNTGELFF TGTGCCAGCAGCCCTCAACCGAACACCGGGGAGCTGTTTTTT
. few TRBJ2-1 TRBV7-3 CASSVSEGTYNEQFF TGTGCCAGCAGCGTAAGCGAGGGGACCTACAATGAGCAGTTCTTC
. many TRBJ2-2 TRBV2 CASSPGYTGELFF TGTGCCAGCAGTCCAGGGTACACCGGGGAGCTGTTTTTT
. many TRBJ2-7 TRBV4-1 CASSQDGRGPSYEQYF TGCGCCAGCAGCCAAGATGGGCGCGGGCCCTCCTACGAGCAGTACTTC
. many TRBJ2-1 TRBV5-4 CASSLAGGFPYNEQFF TGTGCCAGCAGCTTGGCTGGCGGGTTCCCCTACAATGAGCAGTTCTTC
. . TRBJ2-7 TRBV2 CASSSGFGEQYF TGTGCCAGCAGTTCAGGGTTCGGCGAGCAGTACTTC
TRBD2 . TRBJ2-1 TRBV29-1 CSAVLAGQYNEQFF TGCAGCGCCGTACTAGCGGGTCAGTACAATGAGCAGTTCTTC
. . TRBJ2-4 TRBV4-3 CASSQGQGEWEYF TGCGCCAGCAGCCAAGGGCAGGGCGAGTGGGAGTACTTC
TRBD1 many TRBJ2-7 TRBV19 CASSNPDRGPSYEQYF TGTGCCAGTAGTAATCCGGACAGGGGGCCCTCCTACGAGCAGTACTTC
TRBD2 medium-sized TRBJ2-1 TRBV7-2 CASSFSLLAGYEQFF TGTGCCAGCAGCTTTTCGTTACTAGCGGGTTATGAGCAGTTCTTC